This T cell receptor beta chain was retrieved from a study of type 1 and type 2 diabetes patients. Study at large: From PBMCs, CD4+ and CD8+ T cells were isolated by magnetic microbeads.

Anyone with other autoimmune disease or infection in the prior four weeks was excluded. Peripheral blood, 7.5 to 10 milliliters per participant, was collected. This clonotype has a handful of counts. The PCR template was genomic DNA. Multiplex PCR with 30 forward and 13 reverse primers amplified the TCR beta CDR3. TCRdb reprocessed the multiplex PCR reads via MiXCR and lists one record per CDR3 protein. Among more than 250,000 distinct CDR3 sequences, around 47% were seen once, and the ten largest hold roughly 15%. V was pared by 5 bases and J by 2 bases, with 9 bases of the junction left unmatched. This CDR3 is 15 amino acids long. The germline CDR1 and CDR2 sequences are SGHRS and YFSETQ.

The rearrangement joins TRBV5-1 to TRBJ2-7, with 8 bases identical to TRBD2. The clonotype was recovered from a man in his late teens or twenties with type 2 diabetes. Sequences were obtained from peripheral blood mononuclear cells (PBMCs). The CDR3 reads CASSSGGAGAYEQYF. CDR3 nucleotides: TGCGCCAGCAGTTCGGGGGGGGCAGGGGCCTACGAGCAGTACTTC.